The T cell receptor (beta chain) described here comes from a study of T-cell reconstitution after alpha-beta-depleted transplantation in children (dated by TCRdb to 2015 to 2016). Context from the whole study: T-cell immune reconstitution after TCRalphabeta/CD19-depleted allogeneic hematopoietic cell transplantation in children was quantitatively tracked in the study by means of TCR repertoire profiling.

Library preparation used PCR. Instrument on record: Illumina HiSeq 2500. TCR library preparation used molecular barcoding, with unique molecular identifiers applied to normalize quantification of the TCRbeta repertoire. TCRdb passed the public sequencing reads through fastp at Q25 and MiXCR, retaining productive beta sequences. All rows with the same CDR3 protein become a single entry with the most common DNA and genes. For this sample there are 120,000 to 150,000 distinct CDR3 sequences; 8.8% appear just once. Of the sample, roughly 20% falls within the top ten clones. Findings and caveats that apply to the study as a whole: About two months after transplant, the apparently early recovery of alphabetaT-cell counts reportedly depended on just several hundred clones that had expanded rapidly and came from non-depleted graft cells. Over the following months the frequencies of hyperexpanded clones went down, and after one year T-cell counts and TCRbeta diversity were mostly credited to newly produced T cells. The high TCRbeta diversity at day 60 in some patients was ascribed to recipient T cells and intrathymic progenitors that had survived conditioning.

This sample's treatment or condition label indicates: allogeneic hematopoietic cell transplantation with graft depleted of TCRalphabeta T cells and CD19 B cells. The children who served as transplant recipients had been given grafts of TCRalphabeta/CD19-depleted allogeneic hematopoietic cells. This clonotype has ten or more counts. Its target antigen remains unknown. Base quality data are lacking; no much larger clone is found one base away. The germline V gene specifies SGHDT as CDR1 and YYEEEE as CDR2. V and J lose 5 bases and 7 bases, and a span of 15 bases separates them. The CDR3 sequence holds 13 residues, the cysteine and phenylalanine included. Only CDR3 DNA remains: 39 bases, in frame from the first base.

Sample: PBMCs, mostly from graft donor cells, taken 180 days after TCRalphabeta/CD19-depleted stem cell transplant. The sequence joins TRBV5-6 to TRBJ1-2; the D gene remains uncertain. This clonotype was sampled from a female patient aged 2-15 years who had a stem cell transplant for congenital amegakaryocytic thrombocytopenia, so the T cells may come from the graft donor. The DNA sequence is as follows: TGTGCCAGCAGTTTCGACTGGGGAAGTGGCTACACCTTC. It translates as CASSFDWGSGYTF.